This entry lists 8 T cell receptor beta chains sequenced from one sample in a study of blood T cell repertoires in COVID-19. Libraries were prepared by immunoSEQ multiplex PCR; TCRdb keeps only in-frame clonotypes and omits some of them. The sample records some 270,000 clones, approximately 83% being singletons. Material: peripheral blood. All receptors derive from an older woman with acute or convalescent COVID-19.

The chain combines TRBV3-1 (or the pseudogene TRBV3-2) with TRBJ2-7, with a possible D match to TRBD1 (6 bases). This CDR3 spans 13 amino acids. The germline V and J ends were trimmed by 3 bases and 6 bases, with 12 bases remaining between them. Germline V gene sequence: CDR1 LGHDT, CDR2 YNNKEL (reference sequence). Written as DNA, the CDR3 is TGTGCCAGCAGCCAGCTCAGGGGTGGCGAGCAGTACTTC. Residues: CASSQLRGGEQYF.

In this sample, this clone turned up a few times. V and J are TRBV12-3 or TRBV12-4 and TRBJ2-5, with a tentative D call TRBD2 (6 bases). V shed 6 bases and J shed 8 bases, with 16 bases lying between them. The CDR3 is 13 amino acids. The CDR3 loop reads CASSLGLKGTQYF. DNA of the CDR3: TGTGCCAGCAGCCTAGGACTAAAAGGCACCCAGTACTTC.

CDR3 sequence (DNA): TGTGCCAGCAGCATCTCCGGGGGGACCACCTACAATGAGCAGTTCTTC. It codes for CASSISGGTTYNEQFF. The chain links TRBV7-9 to TRBJ2-1; 7 bases map to TRBD2. CDR3 length: 16 residues. Germline-derived CDR1 and CDR2 are SEHNR and FQNEAQ (reference sequence). Trimming cost V 5 bases and J 2 bases; bases outside gene matches: 9. Full variable domain (outside the CDR3, taken from reference TRBV7-9 and TRBJ2-1): DTGVSQNPRHKITKRGQNVTFRCDPISEHNRLYWYRQTLGQGPEFLTYFQNEAQLEKSRLLSDRFSAERPKGSFSTLEIQRTEQGDSAMYLCASSISGGTTYNEQFFGPGTRLTVL.

V is TRBV28 and J is TRBJ2-7, with 9 nucleotides matching TRBD2. The V and J ends lost 7 bases and 5 bases, in that order; junction bases with no gene match: 15. The CDR3 contains 16 residues. CDR1 MDHEN and CDR2 SYDVKM come from the germline V gene. The CDR3: CASNPPGGGGANEQYF. CDR3 coding DNA: TGTGCCAGCAACCCCCCGGGGGGCGGGGGGGCCAACGAGCAGTACTTC.

This sequence joins TRBV12-3 or TRBV12-4 and TRBJ1-1, with D hard to call. Trimming shortened V by 6 bases and J by 8 bases, and 16 bases separated the two germline ends. This CDR3 has 13 residues. CDR3 loop: CASRELQGGEAFF. For the CDR3, the DNA is TGTGCCAGCAGGGAACTGCAAGGAGGGGAAGCTTTCTTT.

The genes are TRBV5-4 and TRBJ1-1; 10 nucleotides agree with TRBD1. V trimming: 2 bases; J trimming: 7 bases; junction bases outside the gene matches: 2. The CDR3 contains 13 residues. CDR1 is SGHNT, CDR2 YYREEE, per germline (reference sequence). CDR3 nucleotides: TGTGCCAGCAGCTTTCGGACAGGGGGTGAAGCTTTCTTT. Protein product: CASSFRTGGEAFF.

The J gene is TRBJ1-4, the V gene TRBV4-1, with 7 nucleotides matching TRBD1. The CDR3 runs 14 residues. With 5 bases clipped from V and 4 bases from J, the junction kept 4 bases outside the gene matches. CDR1 is MGHRA, CDR2 YSYEKL, per germline. Here the CDR3 reads CASSSGQLNEKLFF. In DNA form, the CDR3 reads TGCGCCAGCAGCTCGGGACAGCTTAATGAAAAACTGTTTTTT.

This clone came up once. The chain has TRBV6-6 and TRBJ1-4; D is ambiguous. Germline CDR1 MNHNY, CDR2 SVGAGI (reference sequence). Trimming stripped 6 bases from V and 4 bases from J, with 15 bases between. The CDR3 loop spans 15 amino acids. The CDR3 spells CASSKPGRGNEKLFF. CDR3 in DNA: TGTGCCAGCAGCAAACCCGGACGGGGTAATGAAAAACTGTTTTTT.